The 7 T cell receptor beta chains presented below share a single source sample, sequenced in a study of glioma-infiltrating T cells. The iRepertoire nested amplicon-rescue multiplex PCR amplified TCR alpha and beta CDR3s from RNA. Each CDR3 protein gets one entry after TCRdb re-called the multiplex PCR reads with MiXCR. The table lists more than 350,000 distinct CDR3 sequences, approximately 42% of them singletons, with around 12% in the top ten. Input material: glioma tissue, nonneoplastic brain tissue, or PBMCs (not recorded which). The receptors stem from a human donor with low-grade glioma or glioblastoma, undergoing nonglioma brain surgery, or in good health (not recorded which).

This clonotype was found a few times. The junction departs from the called germline gene at one end, perhaps through a read error. The DNA for the CDR3 is TGTGCCGCCTCTAGCGCAGCTAGCACAGATACGCAGTATTTT. This encodes CAASSAASTDTQYF. The rearrangement joins TRBV10-2 to TRBJ2-3; D perhaps matches TRBD2 (6 bases). The CDR3 extends over 14 amino acids. CDR1 is WSHSY, CDR2 SAAADI, per germline.

The table lists this clonotype with a few counts. This rearrangement joins TRBV28 to TRBJ1-2; D is unresolved. Germline assignment: CDR1 MDHEN and CDR2 SYDVKM. With 3 bases removed from V and 2 bases from J, the gap between germline ends came to 7 bases. The CDR3 extends over 13 amino acids. CDR3 DNA: TGTGCCAGCAGTTTCCGCCTAAACTATGGCTACACCTTC. Protein: CASSFRLNYGYTF.

This clonotype was recorded at least ten times. The chain carries TRBV7-2 and TRBJ2-7; TRBD1 matches at 7 bases. CDR3 length: 14 residues. Germline loops: CDR1 SGHTA, CDR2 FQGNSA. V gave up 5 bases and J gave up 0 bases; unmatched junction bases: 4. Here the CDR3 DNA reads TGTGCCAGCAGCAGGGACAGAAGCTCCTACGAGCAGTACTTC. This codes for CASSRDRSSYEQYF. Combining the CDR3 with reference TRBV7-2 and TRBJ2-7 gives the whole variable domain GAGVSQSPSNKVTEKGKDVELRCDPISGHTALYWYRQSLGQGLEFLIYFQGNSAPDKSGLPSDRFSAERTGGSVSTLTIQRTQQEDSAVYLCASSRDRSSYEQYFGPGTRLTVT.

A note on this clonotype: The CDR3 ends on some other residue instead of the conserved phenylalanine or tryptophan, so this is likely a read error. The CDR3 DNA sequence: TGTGCCAGCAGCCTTGACAGGGTTGGTGAAGCTTTCCTT. The encoded protein is CASSLDRVGEAFL. The V and J genes are TRBV11-2 and TRBJ1-1; 7 positions agree with TRBD1. CDR1 and CDR2 from the germline V gene are SGHAT and FQNNGV. CDR3 length: 13 residues. The trim removed 5 bases at V and 7 bases at J, leaving 7 bases unmatched.

V gene TRBV18 combines with J gene TRBJ1-1, with D uncertain. Germline-derived CDR1 and CDR2 are KGHSH and LQKENI. Trimming took 3 bases from V and 0 from J, leaving 14 bases between them. CDR3 length equals 16 residues. CDR3 protein: CASSPTGWEVNTEAFF. DNA of the CDR3: TGTGCCAGCTCACCTACCGGTTGGGAAGTGAACACTGAAGCTTTCTTT.

The chain combines TRBV2 with TRBJ2-1; D possibly uses TRBD1 or TRBD2 (5 bases each). V gave up 3 bases and J gave up 5 bases, with 11 bases separating them. From germline, CDR1 is SNHLY and CDR2 FYNNEI. The CDR3 contains 14 residues. The CDR3 spells CASSEWDDNNEQFF. The CDR3 DNA is TGTGCCAGCAGTGAGTGGGACGATAACAATGAGCAGTTCTTC.

A word on this clonotype: The junction does not match germline at one end; this may be a read error. The chain couples TRBV6-9 to TRBJ1-1, with D possibly matching TRBD1 (6 bases). The V gene's germline CDR1 is MNHGY and CDR2 SVAAGI. This CDR3 spans 14 amino acids. The CDR3 loop reads CASSLTGGDTKAFF. The CDR3 DNA follows: TGTGCCAGCAGCTTAACCGGGGGGGACACTAAAGCTTTCTTT.